This TCR beta chain was profiled in a study of cytomegalovirus exposure and HLA in healthy donors. Study-level results: The study recorded around 160 TCR beta chains that were cytomegalovirus-associated. A later analysis linked 15,000 to 20,000 TCR beta sequences to HLA alleles at 0.05 false discovery rate.

A word on this clone: No antigen is known for it.

Use of 60 Vbeta and 13 Jbeta primers characterized the PCR. TCRdb's copy holds only in-frame clones and misses some; the assay was immunoSEQ multiplex PCR. The table has about 180,000 clones, 80% seen once; the top ten hold around 5.7%. The CDR3 has 12 amino acids. CDR1 is MNHNS and CDR2 is SASEGT in the germline V gene. V dropped 10 bases and J dropped 0 bases, with 9 bases sitting between them. The origin of this receptor is a man aged 40-49 years in good health and CMV-seronegative. Sequencing was done on a sample of PBMCs. The chain links TRBV6-1 to TRBJ1-1; D is unclear. The CDR3 spells CATELVNTEAFF. For the CDR3, the DNA is TGTGCCACGGAGCTTGTGAACACTGAAGCTTTCTTT.